These T cell receptor beta chains were read from a single sample in a study of cytomegalovirus exposure and HLA in healthy donors. The protocol was immunoSEQ multiplex PCR, while the TCRdb copy is restricted to in-frame clones and leaves out a portion. Of 150,000 to 200,000 clones in the sample, over 60% are singletons; the top ten hold under 4%. Material for sequencing was PBMCs. All receptors derive from a woman aged 40 to 50 in good health and CMV-seronegative. The CDR3 runs from the conserved cysteine through the conserved F or W. Fields, in order: D gene, J gene, V gene, clone size, CDR3 DNA, CDR3 protein. The D gene is left open where the match is weak. Size tells how often a clone was seen (once, few, many) or the class of an expanded clone, and some rows leave it out.

TRBD2 TRBJ2-1 TRBV7-3 - TGTGCCAGCAGCTTAGGGACTAGTGGCGATGAGCAGTTCTTC CASSLGTSGDEQFF
- TRBJ2-4 TRBV2 - TGTGCCAGCAGTGAACGGGGGTCCCCCAAAAACATTCAGTACTTC CASSERGSPKNIQYF
TRBD2 TRBJ2-2 TRBV9 - TGTGCCAGCAGCGTAGTGGGCCTAGCGGGAATTACCAACACCGGGGAGCTGTTTTTT CASSVVGLAGITNTGELFF
- TRBJ2-3 TRBV18 - TGTGCCAGCTCACCATTAGAGACTAGCACAGATACGCAGTATTTT CASSPLETSTDTQYF
TRBD1 TRBJ2-7 TRBV15 - TGTGCCACCAGCAGAGTAAGACAGGGGCTCAATAACGAGCAGTACTTC CATSRVRQGLNNEQYF
- TRBJ2-3 TRBV19 once TGTGCCAGTAGTATTTTTAGATCTAGCACAGATACGCAGTATTTT CASSIFRSSTDTQYF
- TRBJ1-1 TRBV19 - TGTGCCAGTAAAGGGCAGGGGATGAACACTGAAGCTTTCTTT CASKGQGMNTEAFF
TRBD1 TRBJ1-5 TRBV18 - TGTGCCAGCTCAGAGGGGACAGTGCAGCCCCAGCATTTT CASSEGTVQPQHF
- TRBJ1-6 TRBV27 - TGTGCCAGCAGTAAGAGCTCCTATAATTCACCCCTCCACTTT CASSKSSYNSPLHF
- TRBJ1-2 TRBV20-1 - TGCAGTGCTGGGACACACTATGGCTACACCTTC CSAGTHYGYTF
- TRBJ2-2 TRBV9 few TGTGCCAGCAGCGTAGTCCATCCCGGGGAGCTGTTTTTT CASSVVHPGELFF
- TRBJ2-7 TRBV4-2 - TGTGCCAGCAGCCAAGACTTTACCGGGAGAACTTACGAGCAGTACTTC CASSQDFTGRTYEQYF
TRBD1 TRBJ2-7 TRBV6-5 once TGTGCCAGCAGTTACTCGAGCGGGACAGGGATCGAGCAGTACTTC CASSYSSGTGIEQYF
- TRBJ2-7 TRBV5-5 - TGTGCCAGCAGCTTGGAACAGCACTACGAGCAGTACTTC CASSLEQHYEQYF
TRBD1 TRBJ1-5 TRBV6-5 - TGTGCCAGCAGTCCCGACAGGGCCAGCAATCAGCCCCAGCATTTT CASSPDRASNQPQHF
TRBD1 TRBJ1-1 TRBV6-5 - TGTGCCAGCGGGACAGCGAGTACTGAAGCTTTCTTT CASGTASTEAFF
- TRBJ2-7 TRBV10-3 few TGTGCCATCAGTGATCTCGGCGGCAATTCTTATGACTACGAGCAGTACTTC CAISDLGGNSYDYEQYF
TRBD2 TRBJ2-7 TRBV6-6 - TGTGCCAGCAGTCAAGGGACTAGCGGGGTGTTCGAGCAGTACTTC CASSQGTSGVFEQYF
- TRBJ1-4 TRBV5-1 - TGCGCCAGCAGCTTAAACGGGTTGGAGAATGAAAAACTGTTTTTT CASSLNGLENEKLFF
TRBD1 TRBJ1-6 TRBV6-4 few TGTGCCAGCAAACAGGGGACGAATTCACCCCTCCACTTT CASKQGTNSPLHF
- TRBJ2-7 TRBV19 - TGTGCCAGTAGTATCCAACAGGGACCCTCCTACGAGCAGTACTTC CASSIQQGPSYEQYF
TRBD2 TRBJ2-7 TRBV4-1 few TGCGCCAGCAGCCATCCCGCGGGAGTGTCCTACGAGCAGTACTTC CASSHPAGVSYEQYF
TRBD2 TRBJ2-2 TRBV2 - TGTGCCACCAAACCTACCGGGGGGGCCGGGGTCGGGGAGCTGTTTTTT CATKPTGGAGVGELFF
- TRBJ1-6 TRBV30 - TGTGCCCGGGGCCCGACAGGAGCTAATTCACCCCTCCACTTT CARGPTGANSPLHF
- TRBJ2-1 TRBV6-1 - TGTGCCAGCAGTGAACGAAAGAGCTCCTACAATGAGCAGTTCTTC CASSERKSSYNEQFF
- TRBJ2-1 TRBV2 - TGTGCCGCCCTTCCGGGGAGAAGCTCCTACAATGAGCAGTTCTTC CAALPGRSSYNEQFF